What follows are 26 T cell receptor beta chains derived from one specimen sequenced in a study of cytomegalovirus exposure and HLA in healthy donors. It was with 60 Vbeta and 13 Jbeta primers that the PCR ran. Clones were sequenced by immunoSEQ multiplex PCR, and TCRdb holds only the in-frame ones, with some missing. The sample includes approximately 150,000 clones, roughly 73% seen only once; the top ten take 11%. The sample taken for sequencing was PBMCs. The receptors here all came from a man younger than 30 in good health and CMV-seropositive.

This rearrangement joins TRBV4-2 to TRBJ2-5; 9 bases are a match to TRBD1. This CDR3 contains 15 residues. V lost 4 bases and J lost 4; bases outside the gene matches: 7. Germline values: CDR1 LGHNA, CDR2 YNFKEQ. CDR3 DNA sequence: TGTGCCAGCAGCCCTGGGACAGGGATATTAGAGACCCAGTACTTC. Translating it yields CASSPGTGILETQYF.

The V and J genes are TRBV7-2 and TRBJ1-5; 8 nucleotides agree with TRBD1. Trimming took 2 bases from V and 6 from J; bases not matched to a gene: 3. The V gene's germline CDR1 is SGHTA and CDR2 FQGNSA. CDR3 length: 14 residues. The DNA of the CDR3 is TGTGCCAGCAGCTTACAGGGGGCGCTTCAGCCCCAGCATTTT. This translates into CASSLQGALQPQHF.

V usage is TRBV29-1 and J usage is TRBJ1-2; D call uncertain. This CDR3 has 12 amino acids. Germline CDR1 is SQVTM and CDR2 is ANQGSEA. V lost 3 bases, J lost 8 bases, and 13 bases lay in between. The CDR3 DNA sequence: TGCAGCGTTGACGGCCCAGCAGGAGGCTACACCTTC. Residues: CSVDGPAGGYTF.

The V call is TRBV28, the J call TRBJ2-7; no reliable D call. The V and J ends lost 10 bases and 0 bases respectively, with 16 bases between them. The CDR3 contains 14 residues. Germline CDR1 reads MDHEN; CDR2 reads SYDVKM. The CDR3 protein is CATTESPVSYEQYF. In DNA form, the CDR3 reads TGTGCCACTACAGAAAGTCCGGTCTCCTACGAGCAGTACTTC.

In the case of this clone: At one of its ends the junction is not consistent with the germline gene, which may arise from a read error. V and J are TRBV7-9 and TRBJ1-1; D unresolved. There are 11 residues in the CDR3. Germline CDR1 reads SEHNR; CDR2 reads FQNEAQ (reference sequence). The CDR3 coding sequence is TGTTCCAGCAGCTTTAGCGGGGAAGCTTTCTTT. Protein: CSSSFSGEAFF.

This clone was seen a handful of times. J is TRBJ2-1 and V is TRBV7-9, with unresolved D. CDR1 and CDR2 from the germline V gene are SEHNR and FQNEAQ (reference sequence). The CDR3 has 13 residues. The V end lost 2 bases, the J end lost 7 bases, and 9 bases lay between the germline ends. In DNA form, the CDR3 reads TGTGCCAGCAGCTTAAACCCGAGAAATGAGCAGTTCTTC. Encoded protein: CASSLNPRNEQFF.

The chain couples TRBV5-1 to TRBJ2-7; the D gene is possibly TRBD2 (5 bases). This CDR3 has 14 amino acids. The germline V and J ends were trimmed by 0 bases and 6 bases, with 13 bases remaining between them. Germline V lookup: CDR1 SGHRS, CDR2 YFSETQ. Here the CDR3 DNA reads TGCGCCAGCAGCTTGGGGGAGCGAGAATCCGAGCAGTACTTC. It codes for CASSLGERESEQYF.

This clone has only a few counts. The genes are TRBV7-3 and TRBJ2-5, with D perhaps TRBD1 (6 bases). Germline CDR1 is SGHTA and CDR2 is FQGTGA. The CDR3 runs to 13 residues. Between the trimmed V and J ends, which lost 0 bases and 5 bases, there was a span of 7 bases. This chain's CDR3 is CASSLTGAETQYF. The DNA of the CDR3 is TGTGCCAGCAGCTTAACGGGGGCCGAGACCCAGTACTTC.

J is TRBJ2-1 and V is TRBV2; D not certain. CDR1 and CDR2 from the germline V gene are SNHLY and FYNNEI. The CDR3 contains 14 residues. V was clipped by 0 bases and J by 3 bases, with 6 bases between them. CDR3 sequence reads: CASSEAVGYNEQFF. CDR3 in DNA: TGTGCCAGCAGTGAAGCGGTCGGCTACAATGAGCAGTTCTTC.

The chain employs TRBV9 and TRBJ2-1; TRBD1 agrees at 7 bases. Germline trimming cut 2 bases from V and 1 base from J; bases unmatched to any gene: 6. The CDR3 sequence is 16 residues long. Per germline, CDR1 SGDLS and CDR2 YYNGEE. CDR3 sequence (DNA): TGTGCCAGCAGCGTCTGGGACAGACCTTCCTACAATGAGCAGTTCTTC. Translation: CASSVWDRPSYNEQFF.

The chain has TRBV5-1 and TRBJ2-2; 9 bases line up with TRBD2. This CDR3 region has 14 residues. Germline V gives CDR1 SGHRS, CDR2 YFSETQ. Trimming at V came to 1 base and at J to 7 bases, leaving 2 bases not matched to a gene. CDR3 bases: TGCGCCAGCAGCTTGCCTAGCGGGAACGGGGAGCTGTTTTTT. It is translated as CASSLPSGNGELFF.

The chain carries TRBV2 and TRBJ2-1; a weak D match, TRBD2 (5 bases). This CDR3 has 16 amino acids. Looked up from germline, CDR1 is SNHLY and CDR2 is FYNNEI. V was pared by 4 bases and J by 4 bases, with 17 bases between. The chain's CDR3 is CASSAAGNQEYNEQFF. The CDR3 DNA reads as TGTGCCAGCAGTGCTGCCGGGAACCAGGAGTACAATGAGCAGTTCTTC.

The chain has TRBV16 and TRBJ1-5; possible D gene TRBD1, 5 bases. V was pared by 2 bases and J by 2 bases, with 7 bases between. Germline assignment: CDR1 KGHSY and CDR2 FQNENV. The CDR3 consists of 14 residues. The CDR3 spells CASSQTRGNQPQHF. CDR3 nucleotides: TGTGCCAGCAGCCAAACCAGGGGCAATCAGCCCCAGCATTTT.

The V and J genes are TRBV9 and TRBJ2-1; the match to TRBD2 covers 9 bases. Trimming removed 6 bases from V and 0 bases from J; junction bases left unmatched: 4. The CDR3 spans 15 residues. In germline, CDR1 is SGDLS, CDR2 YYNGEE. The CDR3 reads CASTDSGSSYNEQFF. For the CDR3, the DNA is TGTGCCAGCACCGATAGCGGGAGCTCCTACAATGAGCAGTTCTTC.

The V call is TRBV27, the J call TRBJ2-7, with 7 bases lining up with TRBD1. The V and J ends lost 5 bases and 5 bases, in that order; junction bases with no gene match: 18. CDR1 and CDR2 (germline): MNHEY, SMNVEV (reference sequence). The CDR3 is 17 amino acids. The CDR3 bases are TGTGCCAGCAGTCCGGGACCGGGCAGGGGGAGTCGGGACGAGCAGTACTTC. Translation: CASSPGPGRGSRDEQYF.

This chain connects TRBV28 to TRBJ2-7, with D possibly being TRBD1 (6 bases). The CDR3 has 15 amino acids. Germline V gives CDR1 MDHEN, CDR2 SYDVKM. Between the trimmed V and J ends, which lost 5 bases and 7 bases, there was a span of 21 bases. The CDR3 DNA reads as TGTGCCAGCAGTACTCCCGGGTCCCCAAGGGGGGAGCAGTACTTC. Encoded protein: CASSTPGSPRGEQYF.

The J gene is TRBJ1-1, the V gene TRBV27, with D uncertain. V dropped 7 bases and J dropped 2 bases, with 17 bases sitting between them. The CDR3 is 15 amino acids. Germline V CDR1 and CDR2: MNHEY, SMNVEV (reference sequence). In nucleotides, the CDR3 is TGTGCCAGCAACCCGATGGGGAGCTTAAACACTGAAGCTTTCTTT. Amino acid sequence: CASNPMGSLNTEAFF.

This clone was picked up one time. The chain carries TRBV4-2 and TRBJ1-2; 8 nucleotides agree with TRBD1. The germline gives CDR1 LGHNA, CDR2 YNFKEQ. V dropped 0 bases and J dropped 4; count of bases not matched to a gene: 4. The CDR3 has 15 amino acids. CDR3 amino acids: CASSQETGVPYGYTF. In nucleotides, the CDR3 is TGTGCCAGCAGCCAAGAGACAGGGGTCCCCTATGGCTACACCTTC.

Regarding this clone: Other DNA sequences in this specimen translate into the identical CDR3. In DNA form, the CDR3 reads TGTGCCAGCAGCCTCGGACTGGCTGGCGAGCAGTACTTC. Its translation: CASSLGLAGEQYF. The V gene is TRBV7-3, the J gene TRBJ2-7, with TRBD2 as a possible D gene (5 bases). Deletions cut 5 bases from V and 6 bases from J, with 14 bases between. The germline gives CDR1 SGHTA, CDR2 FQGTGA. The CDR3 has 13 residues.

The rearrangement uses TRBV19 and TRBJ2-5; 8 bases map to TRBD2. V dropped 4 bases and J dropped 3; count of bases not matched to a gene: 10. The CDR3 is 16 amino acids. Germline V gene lookup returns CDR1 LNHDA and CDR2 SQIVND (reference sequence). CDR3 in amino acids: CASSSPGGTREETQYF. The CDR3 DNA is TGTGCCAGTAGTAGTCCCGGAGGGACTAGGGAAGAGACCCAGTACTTC.

The rearrangement joins TRBV4-1 to TRBJ2-1; 10 positions agree with TRBD2. The CDR3 sequence is 19 residues long. The germline CDR1 and CDR2 sequences are MGHRA and YSYEKL. The junction had 20 bases not matched to a gene; V was cut back by 5 bases and J by 7 bases. CDR3 in amino acids: CASSSKSTTLLAGDNEQFF. For the CDR3, the DNA is TGCGCCAGCAGCAGCAAGTCTACTACGCTTCTAGCGGGGGATAATGAGCAGTTCTTC.

This clone appeared a few times. V is TRBV30 and J is TRBJ2-7; 10 nucleotides match TRBD2. Losses at the gene ends were 5 bases for V and 1 base for J; bases not matched to a gene: 2. The V gene's germline CDR1 is GTSNPN and CDR2 SVGIG (reference sequence). The CDR3 runs 13 residues. The CDR3 DNA reads as TGTGCCTGGCTGACTAGCGGGTCCTACGAGCAGTACTTC. This sequence encodes CAWLTSGSYEQYF.

A note on this clone: Mismatch with germline at one junction end may stem from a read error. The V and J genes are TRBV11-3 and TRBJ2-5, with 12 bases identical to TRBD2. There are 16 residues in the CDR3. Looked up from germline, CDR1 is SGHNT and CDR2 is YENEEA. CDR3 nucleotide sequence: TGTGTCAGCAGCTTAGGTGGGACTAGCGGGCAAGAGACCCAGTACTTC. Protein sequence: CVSSLGGTSGQETQYF.

This chain joins TRBV5-1 and TRBJ1-4; a weak D match, TRBD1 (5 bases). The germline CDR1 and CDR2 sequences are SGHRS and YFSETQ. The CDR3 is made up of 12 amino acids. V gave up 4 bases and J gave up 8 bases, with 9 bases separating them. The DNA for the CDR3 is TGCGCCAGCAGCCCCCGGGGGGAAAAACTGTTTTTT. This translates into CASSPRGEKLFF.

CDR3 in amino acids: CASSEGLAGVRDEQYF. CDR3 sequence (DNA): TGTGCCAGCAGCGAAGGACTAGCGGGAGTGAGAGACGAGCAGTACTTC. The chain has TRBV9 and TRBJ2-7; 13 nucleotides line up with TRBD2. CDR1 is SGDLS, CDR2 YYNGEE, per germline. The J segment lost 5 bases and the V segment lost 3 bases, leaving 8 bases of the junction unmatched. The CDR3 is 16 amino acids.

The chain employs TRBV27 and TRBJ2-3; 10 bases align to TRBD1. The germline V gene encodes CDR1 MNHEY and CDR2 SMNVEV (reference sequence). With V trimmed by 6 bases and J by 0 bases, 9 bases remained unmatched. The CDR3 runs 17 residues. This chain's CDR3 is CASSRTSDRGSTDTQYF. CDR3 nucleotides: TGTGCCAGCAGCCGTACCTCGGACAGGGGGAGCACAGATACGCAGTATTTT.